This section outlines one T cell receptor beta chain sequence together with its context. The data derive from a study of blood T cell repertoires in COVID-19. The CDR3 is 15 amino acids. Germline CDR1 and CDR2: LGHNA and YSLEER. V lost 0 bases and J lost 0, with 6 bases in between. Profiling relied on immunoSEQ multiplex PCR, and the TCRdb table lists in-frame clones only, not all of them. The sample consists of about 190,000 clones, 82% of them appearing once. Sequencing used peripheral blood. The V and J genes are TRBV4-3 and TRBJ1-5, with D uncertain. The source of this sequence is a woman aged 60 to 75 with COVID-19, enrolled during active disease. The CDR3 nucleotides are TGCGCCAGCAGCCAAGACAGGTATAGCAATCAGCCCCAGCATTTT. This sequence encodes CASSQDRYSNQPQHF.